A single sample is the source of the 25 T cell receptor beta chains below, sequenced in a study of cytomegalovirus exposure and HLA in healthy donors. The PCR contained 60 Vbeta and 13 Jbeta primers. Generated by immunoSEQ multiplex PCR, the TCRdb table keeps only in-frame clones and is missing some. The top ten clones hold 8.4% of a sample with 30,000 to 40,000 clones, 70% to 80% of them seen once. Sequencing was done on a sample of PBMCs. Every receptor here comes from a woman in her 30s in good health and CMV-seropositive.

V is TRBV30 and J is TRBJ1-2; tentatively, D is TRBD1 (6 bases). The CDR3 spans 14 residues. Germline V gene lookup returns CDR1 GTSNPN and CDR2 SVGIG (reference sequence). V lost 8 bases to trimming and J lost 8 bases, with 24 bases between them. In nucleotides, the CDR3 is TGTGCCAGCCACCCTGGGACATCACTAGAGGGCTACACCTTC. Translated: CASHPGTSLEGYTF.

This chain joins TRBV6-5 and TRBJ2-1; 13 positions match TRBD2. Germline V lookup: CDR1 MNHEY, CDR2 SVGAGI. The V gene end was trimmed by 7 bases and the J gene end by 8 bases; junction bases not matched to a gene: 5. The CDR3 has 14 residues. In nucleotides, the CDR3 is TGTGCCAGCACCCGGACTAGCGGGAGTCATGAGCAGTTCTTC. Its protein is CASTRTSGSHEQFF.

This chain links TRBV10-2 with TRBJ1-5; the match to TRBD1 covers 10 bases. Germline-derived CDR1 and CDR2 are WSHSY and SAAADI. The CDR3 spans 16 residues. Trimming took 5 bases from V and 9 from J; bases not matched to a gene: 13. The CDR3 bases are TGCGCCAGCAGTCGACAGGGGGCCACGACAATAGGGCCCCAGCATTTT. Translating gives CASSRQGATTIGPQHF.

The DNA of the CDR3 is TGTGCCAGCAGTTTAAGGACTAGCGGGCACAACAATGAGCAGTTCTTC. Translation: CASSLRTSGHNNEQFF. V and J are TRBV28 and TRBJ2-1; 11 bases are shared with TRBD2. The ends lost 2 bases at V and 5 bases at J; junction bases unmatched: 5. Germline CDR1 MDHEN, CDR2 SYDVKM. This CDR3 is 16 amino acids long.

The J gene is TRBJ1-6, the V gene TRBV28, with 7 positions matching TRBD1. Germline V CDR1 and CDR2: MDHEN, SYDVKM. V lost 8 bases to trimming and J lost 7 bases; unmatched junction nucleotides: 8. This CDR3 contains 14 residues. This chain's CDR3 is CASHIDRANSPLHF. CDR3 DNA sequence: TGTGCCAGCCATATCGACAGGGCGAATTCACCCCTCCACTTT.

V and J are TRBV2 and TRBJ2-7; D is uncertain. This CDR3 contains 11 residues. Deletions cut 4 bases from V and 3 bases from J, with 4 bases between. CDR1 and CDR2 from the germline V gene are SNHLY and FYNNEI. Written as DNA, the CDR3 is TGTGCCAGCAGTGCCCTCTACGAGCAGTACTTC. Protein sequence: CASSALYEQYF.

The chain carries TRBV6-5 and TRBJ2-1, with D perhaps TRBD2 (6 bases). CDR3 size: 15 residues. Per germline, CDR1 MNHEY and CDR2 SVGAGI. V lost 2 bases, J lost 1 base, and 9 bases lay in between. CDR3 region: CASSYGRGSYNEQFF. The CDR3 nucleotides read TGTGCCAGCAGTTACGGGCGGGGATCCTACAATGAGCAGTTCTTC.

V gene TRBV30 combines with J gene TRBJ2-7; 10 nucleotides align to TRBD2. V shed 3 bases, J shed 2 bases, and the junction held 1 base outside the gene matches. CDR1 GTSNPN and CDR2 SVGIG come from the germline V gene (reference sequence). This CDR3 has 13 residues. CDR3 nucleotides: TGTGCCTGGAGCACTAGCGGGACCTACGAGCAGTACTTC. It translates to CAWSTSGTYEQYF.

The chain uses TRBV7-9 and TRBJ2-3; perhaps TRBD1 as D (6 bases). Germline CDR1 reads SEHNR; CDR2 reads FQNEAQ (reference sequence). The CDR3 covers 16 residues. V lost 1 base and J lost 3, with 14 bases in between. CDR3 protein: CASSLVLGARTDTQYF. CDR3 sequence (DNA): TGTGCCAGCAGCTTAGTCTTGGGGGCCAGGACAGATACGCAGTATTTT. The full variable domain, completed using reference TRBV7-9 and TRBJ2-3, is DTGVSQNPRHKITKRGQNVTFRCDPISEHNRLYWYRQTLGQGPEFLTYFQNEAQLEKSRLLSDRFSAERPKGSFSTLEIQRTEQGDSAMYLCASSLVLGARTDTQYFGPGTRLTVL.

The chain joins TRBV13 to TRBJ2-3; D gene uncertain. This CDR3 comprises 14 residues. The V gene's germline CDR1 is PRHDT and CDR2 FYEKMQ (reference sequence). Trimming cost V 3 bases and J 2 bases, with 9 bases left between them. The CDR3 DNA reads TGTGCCAGCAGCTTGCCTAGGCCCACAGATACGCAGTATTTT. Translating gives CASSLPRPTDTQYF.

V is TRBV5-4 and J is TRBJ1-1; D may be TRBD1 (6 bases). The germline V and J ends were trimmed by 1 base and 6 bases, with 10 bases remaining between them. The CDR3 consists of 13 residues. Germline CDR1 and CDR2: SGHNT and YYREEE (reference sequence). The CDR3 region has the DNA TGTGCCAGCAGCTTGACAGGGTTTTCTGAAGCTTTCTTT. Translation gives CASSLTGFSEAFF.

The V call is TRBV7-9, the J call TRBJ1-6; D uncertain. Trimming took off 1 base at V and 0 bases at J, with 10 bases between the two ends. There are 17 residues in the CDR3. Germline lookup yields CDR1 SEHNR and CDR2 FQNEAQ (reference sequence). CDR3 bases: TGTGCCAGCAGCTTAGGTTCCGGGAGCTCCTATAATTCACCCCTCCACTTT. This encodes CASSLGSGSSYNSPLHF. Full variable domain (outside the CDR3, taken from reference TRBV7-9 and TRBJ1-6): DTGVSQNPRHKITKRGQNVTFRCDPISEHNRLYWYRQTLGQGPEFLTYFQNEAQLEKSRLLSDRFSAERPKGSFSTLEIQRTEQGDSAMYLCASSLGSGSSYNSPLHFGNGTRLTVT.

The gene calls are TRBV5-1 and TRBJ2-2; the D gene is possibly TRBD2 (5 bases). V was cut by 0 bases and J by 5 bases, with 8 bases left in between. This CDR3 contains 14 residues. Looked up from germline, CDR1 is SGHRS and CDR2 is YFSETQ. For the CDR3, the DNA is TGCGCCAGCAGCTTGGAAGCGGTGACCGGGGAGCTGTTTTTT. Its protein product is CASSLEAVTGELFF.

This clone has just one count. The chain carries TRBV7-6 and TRBJ2-3; D is unclear. Trimming cost V 3 bases and J 2 bases, with 9 bases left between them. The germline CDR1 and CDR2 sequences are SGHVS and FNYEAQ. This CDR3 region has 14 residues. The CDR3 loop reads CASSLERATDTQYF. In nucleotides, the CDR3 is TGTGCCAGCAGCTTGGAGAGAGCCACAGATACGCAGTATTTT.

J is TRBJ1-1 and V is TRBV19, with 7 positions matching TRBD1. J gave up 5 bases and V 3 bases, and 15 bases lay outside the gene matches. Germline V gives CDR1 LNHDA, CDR2 SQIVND (reference sequence). The CDR3 consists of 17 residues. The CDR3 DNA is TGTGCCAGTAGTATGCCCCGGGACAGTGGCCCATTTACTGAAGCTTTCTTT. Its protein is CASSMPRDSGPFTEAFF.

The chain carries TRBV12-5 and TRBJ2-2; 11 bases map to TRBD2. Germline V lookup: CDR1 LGHNT, CDR2 FRNRAP. V lost 2 bases to trimming and J lost 1 base; unmatched junction nucleotides: 9. The CDR3 runs to 19 residues. The CDR3 loop is CASGLQVSGRAKNTGELFF. The DNA of the CDR3 is TGTGCTAGTGGTTTGCAGGTTAGCGGGAGGGCCAAGAACACCGGGGAGCTGTTTTTT.

This clone was picked up one time. This chain connects TRBV28 to TRBJ2-7; 7 bases match TRBD1. The CDR3 totals 16 residues. Per germline, CDR1 MDHEN and CDR2 SYDVKM. V shed 2 bases, J shed 1 base, and the junction held 8 bases outside the gene matches. CDR3 residues: CASSLTGTERSYEQYF. The CDR3 DNA reads as TGTGCCAGCAGTTTAACGGGGACAGAGAGGTCCTACGAGCAGTACTTC.

This rearrangement joins TRBV19 to TRBJ1-1; D may be TRBD1 (5 bases). Germline assignment: CDR1 LNHDA and CDR2 SQIVND (reference sequence). V dropped 7 bases and J dropped 4 bases, with 10 bases sitting between them. The CDR3 is 12 amino acids. CDR3 protein: CASIQGSTEAFF. The DNA of the CDR3 is TGTGCCAGTATCCAGGGTTCCACTGAAGCTTTCTTT.

J is TRBJ2-1 and V is TRBV27, with unresolved D. CDR3 length: 12 residues. Trimming cost V 3 bases and J 5 bases, with 5 bases left between them. CDR1 and CDR2 from the germline V gene are MNHEY and SMNVEV (reference sequence). CDR3 sequence (DNA): TGTGCCAGCAGTTTGAGTGACAATGAGCAGTTCTTC. Protein: CASSLSDNEQFF.

This sequence joins TRBV19 and TRBJ1-6; 8 nucleotides align to TRBD1. The junction had 8 bases not matched to a gene; V was cut back by 5 bases and J by 5 bases. Germline V gives CDR1 LNHDA, CDR2 SQIVND (reference sequence). The CDR3 extends over 16 amino acids. The CDR3 coding sequence is TGTGCCAGTAGTTTCGACAGGGGCGCCCATAATTCACCCCTCCACTTT. Translated, it gives CASSFDRGAHNSPLHF. Together with reference TRBV19 and TRBJ1-6, the CDR3 gives the full variable domain: DGGITQSPKYLFRKEGQNVTLSCEQNLNHDAMYWYRQDPGQGLRLIYYSQIVNDFQKGDIAEGYSVSREKKESFPLTVTSAQKNPTAFYLCASSFDRGAHNSPLHFGNGTRLTVT.

The chain uses TRBV4-1 and TRBJ2-6, with D unclear. V was trimmed by 0 bases and J by 0 bases, leaving 9 bases between them. The CDR3 contains 17 residues. Germline lookup yields CDR1 MGHRA and CDR2 YSYEKL. The CDR3 DNA reads TGCGCCAGCAGCCAAGACAGGTCCTTCTCTGGGGCCAACGTCCTGACTTTC. It encodes CASSQDRSFSGANVLTF.

The chain combines TRBV5-1 with TRBJ2-3, with a tentative D call TRBD2 (7 bases). Trimming left V 4 bases short and J 2 bases short, with 14 bases between. CDR1 is SGHRS, CDR2 YFSETQ, per germline. CDR3 size: 15 residues. The CDR3 DNA sequence: TGCGCCAGCAGCCCCCCCCGGGGGGCCACAGATACGCAGTATTTT. Translation: CASSPPRGATDTQYF. The variable domain in full, completed from reference TRBV5-1 and TRBJ2-3, reads KAGVTQTPRYLIKTRGQQVTLSCSPISGHRSVSWYQQTPGQGLQFLFEYFSETQRNKGNFPGRFSGRQFSNSRSEMNVSTLELGDSALYLCASSPPRGATDTQYFGPGTRLTVL.

This chain joins TRBV18 and TRBJ1-4; possible D gene TRBD1, 6 bases. Germline assignment: CDR1 KGHSH and CDR2 LQKENI. V dropped 2 bases and J dropped 8 bases, with 12 bases sitting between them. This CDR3 is built from 14 residues. DNA of the CDR3: TGTGCCAGCTCACCAACCGGGCAGGGGGAAAAACTGTTTTTT. Translation gives CASSPTGQGEKLFF.

This clone turned up a few times. The chain carries TRBV18 and TRBJ2-7; 7 bases are shared with TRBD1. The CDR3 has 14 residues. Germline values: CDR1 KGHSH, CDR2 LQKENI. Losses at the gene ends were 3 bases for V and 2 bases for J; bases not matched to a gene: 4. Here the CDR3 reads CASSPTGTAYEQYF. CDR3 in DNA: TGTGCCAGCTCACCGACAGGGACAGCCTACGAGCAGTACTTC.

This clone came up a few times. Germline and junction disagree at one end, which may indicate a read error. The chain carries TRBV7-9 and TRBJ2-1; D unresolved. CDR1 and CDR2 from the germline V gene are SEHNR and FQNEAQ (reference sequence). This CDR3 region has 12 residues. CDR3 nucleotides: TGTTCCAGCAGCTTAGAGCATCTTGAGCAGTTCTTC. Its translation: CSSSLEHLEQFF. The full variable domain, rest sourced from reference TRBV7-9 and TRBJ2-1, is DTGVSQNPRHKITKRGQNVTFRCDPISEHNRLYWYRQTLGQGPEFLTYFQNEAQLEKSRLLSDRFSAERPKGSFSTLEIQRTEQGDSAMYLCSSSLEHLEQFFGPGTRLTVL.